A selection of T cell receptor beta chains follows, all from one sample in a study of healthy donors' naive CD4 and CD8 T cells. TCRdb reanalysed the reads using MiXCR and keeps one entry per CDR3 protein. Among around 200,000 distinct CDR3 sequences, 74% were seen once, and the ten largest hold more than 2%. The sample taken for sequencing was naive CD4+ and CD8+ T cells sorted from blood, pooled from several donors. These receptors all stem from a pool of human donors in good health; the sample pools cells from several healthy donors. The CDR3 runs from the conserved cysteine through the conserved F or W. A D gene is named only where the DNA matches it firmly. Size values are once, few and many counts, or a class for expanded clones, and some rows have none.

v_gene	abundance	j_gene	d_gene	CDR3nt	CDR3aa
TRBV29-1	.	TRBJ1-3	.	TGCAGCGCTGAACAGGGTCTTGGAAACACCATATATTTT	CSAEQGLGNTIYF
TRBV7-8	.	TRBJ2-3	.	TGTGCCAGCAGGAGCTCGAGTCCGGACTTCCCCTCGGGCACAGATACGCAGTATTTT	CASRSSSPDFPSGTDTQYF
TRBV7-9	.	TRBJ2-3	.	TGTGCCAGCAGCCCTCCGGGACATAAAGATACGCAGTATTTT	CASSPPGHKDTQYF
TRBV29-1	.	TRBJ2-5	.	TGCAGCGTTGAAGAACTTCTCTTGGGGGAGACCCAGTACTTC	CSVEELLLGETQYF
TRBV27	.	TRBJ1-1	TRBD1	TGTGCCAGCGGGGACAGTTTGACGAACACTGAAGCTTTCTTT	CASGDSLTNTEAFF
TRBV18	.	TRBJ1-2	.	TGTGCCAGCTCACCACCGGACGTTTGGAGGGGGATAGATGGCTACACCTTC	CASSPPDVWRGIDGYTF
TRBV11-2	few	TRBJ2-7	TRBD2	TGTGCCAGCAGCTTTGGCCCTAGCGGGAGAAACGAGCAGTACTTC	CASSFGPSGRNEQYF
TRBV27	few	TRBJ1-5	TRBD1	TGTGCCAGCGCCCTTGACAGGGGCAATCAGCCCCAGCATTTT	CASALDRGNQPQHF
TRBV6-5	.	TRBJ2-2	.	TGTGCCAGCAGCCCTTTCAAGGGCACCGGGGAGCTGTTTTTT	CASSPFKGTGELFF
TRBV27	few	TRBJ2-1	TRBD2	TGTGCCAGCAGTTTAGCAGCGGGAGGGTGGGTTTCCTACAATGAGCAGTTCTTC	CASSLAAGGWVSYNEQFF
TRBV14	.	TRBJ2-7	.	TGTGCCAGCAGCCGGCAGGAGGGACACGAGCAGTACTTC	CASSRQEGHEQYF
TRBV27	.	TRBJ1-5	.	TGTGCCAGCAGTTTAGTCAACAATCAGCCCCAGCATTTT	CASSLVNNQPQHF
TRBV18	.	TRBJ2-1	.	TGTGCCAGCTCACCACCGGGTCTAGCGCCTTACAATGAGCAGTTCTTC	CASSPPGLAPYNEQFF
TRBV6-1	once	TRBJ2-7	TRBD2	TGTGCCAGCAGTGAAGCGGGAGGGTTACTCGAGCAGTACTTC	CASSEAGGLLEQYF
TRBV20-1	.	TRBJ2-3	TRBD1	TGCAGTGCTTCCAGGCAGGGGGCACCCCCAGATACGCAGTATTTT	CSASRQGAPPDTQYF
TRBV6-5	.	TRBJ2-7	TRBD2	TGTGCCAGCAGTTACGGGCGGGGGATCTCCTACGAGCAGTACTTC	CASSYGRGISYEQYF
TRBV20-1	.	TRBJ1-1	.	TGCAGTGCTAGAGACCGGCTGATGAACACTGAAGTTTTCTTT	CSARDRLMNTEVFF
TRBV11-2	.	TRBJ1-1	.	TGTGCCAGCAGCTGGAGGTACACTGAAGCTTTCTTT	CASSWRYTEAFF
TRBV6-1	.	TRBJ2-1	.	TGTGCCAGCAGTGAATGTACAGGGCCCAGATACAATGAGCAGTTCTTC	CASSECTGPRYNEQFF
TRBV6-5	.	TRBJ2-6	.	TGTGCCAGCAGTCGAAAAAGGAGCTCTGGGGCCAACGTCCTGACTTTC	CASSRKRSSGANVLTF
TRBV30	.	TRBJ1-2	.	TGTGCCTGGAGTGTACCCGACAGTGGCTACACCTTC	CAWSVPDSGYTF
TRBV6-2/TRBV6-3	few	TRBJ2-6	.	TGTGCCAGCAGTTACTCGTCTTCAGGGGTTAATTCTGGGGCCAACGTCCTGACTTTC	CASSYSSSGVNSGANVLTF
TRBV27	.	TRBJ2-7	TRBD1	TGTGCCAGCAGGAGGACAGGGACCTACGAGCAGTACTTC	CASRRTGTYEQYF
TRBV10-3	few	TRBJ1-3	.	TGTGCCATCAGTGAAGTCTCTGGAAACACCATATATTTT	CAISEVSGNTIYF
TRBV6-5	few	TRBJ1-2	.	TGTGCCAGCAGTTACTCGAGGGGCCGGGGTGGCTACACCTTC	CASSYSRGRGGYTF
TRBV29-1	.	TRBJ2-1	TRBD1	TGCAGCGTTCCGCGGCCAGGGGGCACGGATGAGCAGTTCTTC	CSVPRPGGTDEQFF
TRBV7-9	.	TRBJ2-7	TRBD1	TGTGCCAGCAGCCCCCGGACAGGGCAGGGGTACGAGCAGTACTTC	CASSPRTGQGYEQYF
TRBV19	few	TRBJ2-3	TRBD2	TGTGCCAGTAGTATCTTGGCTAGCGGGAGCCCGGATACGCAGTATTTT	CASSILASGSPDTQYF
TRBV18	.	TRBJ1-1	.	TGTGCCAGCTCACCATCGGACGGGCCACAAGCTTTCTTT	CASSPSDGPQAFF
TRBV27	.	TRBJ2-1	TRBD2	TGTGCCAGCAGACCCTCGAGCGGGGCTTACAATGAGCAGTTCTTC	CASRPSSGAYNEQFF
TRBV19	.	TRBJ1-5	.	TGTGCCAGTAGTATACTGGAGCTGGGGCGTCAGCCCCAGCATTTT	CASSILELGRQPQHF
TRBV12-3/TRBV12-4	few	TRBJ1-5	.	TGTGCCAGCAGTTTAGGGTTTAGCAATCAGCCCCAGCATTTT	CASSLGFSNQPQHF
TRBV27	.	TRBJ1-5	.	TGTGCCAGCAGTGCACTCCTGGGGCCGTATCAGCCCCAGCATTTT	CASSALLGPYQPQHF
TRBV19	.	TRBJ1-6	.	TGTGCCAGTACCACCGGGGTCCAGCGACGGGATTCACCCCTCCACTTT	CASTTGVQRRDSPLHF
TRBV19	.	TRBJ2-6	.	TGTGCCACCACGGAGGATCTCTCTGGGGCCAACGTCCTGACTTTC	CATTEDLSGANVLTF
TRBV29-1	.	TRBJ2-7	TRBD2	TGCAGCGTTGTGGGGAGGCTAGCGGACTACGAGCAGTACTTC	CSVVGRLADYEQYF
TRBV25-1	.	TRBJ1-2	.	TGTGCCAGCAGTGACTGGGACCGCTTCTATGGCTACACCTTC	CASSDWDRFYGYTF
TRBV29-1	.	TRBJ2-1	.	TGCAGCGTTGCAGCCACAGAGATCGAGCAGTTCTTC	CSVAATEIEQFF
TRBV27	.	TRBJ2-1	TRBD1	TGTGCCAGCAGTTTCCGGACAGGGGGTATTGAGCAGTTCTTC	CASSFRTGGIEQFF
TRBV6-6	.	TRBJ1-1	.	TGTGCCAGCAGTTCCTTGACAGGTACAGAAGCTTTCTTT	CASSSLTGTEAFF
TRBV6-5	.	TRBJ2-7	.	TGTGCCAGCAGAGCCATGGGCTCCTACGAGCAGTACTTC	CASRAMGSYEQYF
TRBV7-8	.	TRBJ1-1	.	TGTGCCAGCAGCTTAGACGGCATGCTGAACACTGAAGCTTTCTTT	CASSLDGMLNTEAFF
TRBV19	.	TRBJ1-2	.	TGTGCCAGTAGTATTTCTGGGGGAGCTAACTATGGCTACACCTTC	CASSISGGANYGYTF
TRBV6-1	few	TRBJ1-5	.	TGTGCCAGCAGACCAGGACAGACCAATCAGCCCCAGCATTTT	CASRPGQTNQPQHF
TRBV18	.	TRBJ2-7	TRBD2	TGTGCCAGCTCTAACCCCGGGACTAGCGGGAGCCCCAACGAGCAGTACTTC	CASSNPGTSGSPNEQYF
TRBV4-2	.	TRBJ1-2	TRBD1	TGTGCCAGCAGCTCCTTCGGGACAGACTATGGCTACACCTTC	CASSSFGTDYGYTF
TRBV6-5	.	TRBJ2-7	TRBD2	TGTGCCAGCAGTTACCAGACTAGCGGGGGCGCCATCTACGAGCAGTACTTC	CASSYQTSGGAIYEQYF
TRBV7-9	.	TRBJ2-1	TRBD1	TGTGCCAGCAGCCTATTTGGTCCCGGGACAGGAGATAATGAGCAGTTCTTC	CASSLFGPGTGDNEQFF
TRBV7-8	.	TRBJ2-1	TRBD2	TGTGCCAGCAGCTTAGCGATCGGCAGCGGGGTCACTTACAATGAGCAGTTCTTC	CASSLAIGSGVTYNEQFF
TRBV6-1	once	TRBJ2-6	.	TGTGCCAGCAGTAGCGCCAGGGGATCCAACGTCCTGACTTTC	CASSSARGSNVLTF
TRBV29-1	once	TRBJ1-1	.	TGCAGCGTTAAAACCGTCCCGGGAGCCCAAGCTTTCTTT	CSVKTVPGAQAFF
TRBV27	.	TRBJ1-1	TRBD1	TGTGCCAGCAGTTTGGGCACAGGGGTGACCACTGAAGCTTTCTTT	CASSLGTGVTTEAFF